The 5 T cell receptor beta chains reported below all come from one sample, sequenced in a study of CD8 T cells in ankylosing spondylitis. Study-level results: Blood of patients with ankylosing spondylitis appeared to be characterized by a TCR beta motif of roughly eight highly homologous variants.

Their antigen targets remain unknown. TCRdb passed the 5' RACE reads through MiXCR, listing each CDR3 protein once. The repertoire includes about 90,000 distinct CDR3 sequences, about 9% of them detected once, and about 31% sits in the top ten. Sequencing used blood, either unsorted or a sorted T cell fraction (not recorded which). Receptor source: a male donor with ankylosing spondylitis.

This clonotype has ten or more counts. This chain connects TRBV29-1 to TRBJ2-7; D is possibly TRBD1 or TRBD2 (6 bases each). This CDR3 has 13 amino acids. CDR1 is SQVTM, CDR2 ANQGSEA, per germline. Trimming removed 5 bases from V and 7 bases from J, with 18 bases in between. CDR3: CSVPGAYDSEQYF. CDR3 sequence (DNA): TGCAGCGTTCCGGGGGCGTACGATTCGGAGCAGTACTTC.

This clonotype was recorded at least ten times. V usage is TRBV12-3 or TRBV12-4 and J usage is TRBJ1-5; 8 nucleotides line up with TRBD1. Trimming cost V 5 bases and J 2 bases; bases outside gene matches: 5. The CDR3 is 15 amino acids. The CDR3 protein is CASSPDREGNQPQHF. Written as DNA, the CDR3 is TGTGCCAGCAGTCCGGACAGGGAGGGCAATCAGCCCCAGCATTTT.

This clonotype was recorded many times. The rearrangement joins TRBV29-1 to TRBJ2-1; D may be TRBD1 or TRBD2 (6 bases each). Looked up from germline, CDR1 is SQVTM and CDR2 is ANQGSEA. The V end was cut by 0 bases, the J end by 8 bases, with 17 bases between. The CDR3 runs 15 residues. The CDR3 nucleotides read TGCAGCGTTGAAGAGTGGCAGGGGAAGCGGGATGAGCAGTTCTTC. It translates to CSVEEWQGKRDEQFF.

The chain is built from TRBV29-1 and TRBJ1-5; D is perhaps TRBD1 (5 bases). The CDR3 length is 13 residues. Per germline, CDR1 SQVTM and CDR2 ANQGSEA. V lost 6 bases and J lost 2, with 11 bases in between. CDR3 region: CSVRDGRNQPQHF. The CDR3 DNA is TGCAGCGTGAGGGACGGACGCAATCAGCCCCAGCATTTT.

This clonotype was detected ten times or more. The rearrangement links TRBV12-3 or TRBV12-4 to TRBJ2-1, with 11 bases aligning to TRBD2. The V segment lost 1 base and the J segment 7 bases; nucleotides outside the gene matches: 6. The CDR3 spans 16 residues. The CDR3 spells CASSLGLLAGGNEQFF. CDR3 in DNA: TGTGCCAGCAGTTTAGGTTTGCTAGCGGGAGGAAATGAGCAGTTCTTC.